This entry describes one TCR beta chain. Between the trimmed V and J ends, which lost 5 bases and 5 bases, there was a span of 10 bases. This CDR3 spans 14 amino acids. Germline V gene lookup returns CDR1 SEHNR and CDR2 FQNEAQ (reference sequence). How the authors handled the data: Cell counts per sample came from amplifying reference gene primers. The repertoire was sequenced with immunoSEQ multiplex PCR; TCRdb's copy has only in-frame clones and lacks some. V and J calls and clone size are given by that table; D and trimming were obtained from the DNA. The data show tens of thousands of clones, 70% to 85% seen once. This entry is derived from a study of blood T cell repertoires in COVID-19. Study as a whole: The United States, Italy and Spain provided the acute and convalescent COVID-19 samples. In each case, the material was cDNA or gDNA derived from T cells, B-cell-depleted T cells, or PBMCs.

V and J are TRBV7-9 and TRBJ1-6; TRBD1 is a possible D gene (6 bases). The sequencing input was peripheral blood. The origin of this receptor is a man between 60 and 75 years old with acute or convalescent COVID-19. The CDR3 is CASSPYRDNSPLHF. CDR3 in DNA: TGTGCCAGCAGCCCCTACAGGGATAATTCACCCCTCCACTTT.